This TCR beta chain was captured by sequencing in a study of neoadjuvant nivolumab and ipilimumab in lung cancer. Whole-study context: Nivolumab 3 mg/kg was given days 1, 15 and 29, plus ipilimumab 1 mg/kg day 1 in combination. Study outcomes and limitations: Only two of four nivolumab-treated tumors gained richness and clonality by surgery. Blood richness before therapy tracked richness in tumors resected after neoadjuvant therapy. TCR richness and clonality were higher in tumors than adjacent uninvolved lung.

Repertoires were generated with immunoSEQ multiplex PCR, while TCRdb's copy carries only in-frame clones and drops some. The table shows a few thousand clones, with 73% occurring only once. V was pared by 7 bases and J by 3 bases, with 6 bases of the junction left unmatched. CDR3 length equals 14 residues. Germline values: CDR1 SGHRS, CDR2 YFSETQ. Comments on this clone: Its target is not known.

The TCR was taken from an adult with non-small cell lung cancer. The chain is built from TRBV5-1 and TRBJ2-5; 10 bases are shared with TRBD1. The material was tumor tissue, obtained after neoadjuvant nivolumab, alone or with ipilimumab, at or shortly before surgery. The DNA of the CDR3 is TGCGCCAGCGGATACGGGACAGGGGAAGAGACCCAGTACTTC. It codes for CASGYGTGEETQYF. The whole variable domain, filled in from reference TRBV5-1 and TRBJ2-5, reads KAGVTQTPRYLIKTRGQQVTLSCSPISGHRSVSWYQQTPGQGLQFLFEYFSETQRNKGNFPGRFSGRQFSNSRSEMNVSTLELGDSALYLCASGYGTGEETQYFGPGTRLLVL.